Shown below are 5 T cell receptor beta chains from a single sample sequenced in a study of cytomegalovirus exposure and HLA in healthy donors. The repertoire was sequenced with immunoSEQ multiplex PCR; TCRdb's copy has only in-frame clones and lacks some. In the table there are about 140,000 clones, roughly 89% of which are singletons. The sample taken for sequencing was PBMCs. The receptors stem from a young man in good health and CMV-seropositive.

V usage is TRBV7-9 and J usage is TRBJ2-5; D gene uncertain. The V end lost 5 bases, the J end lost 4 bases, and 8 bases lay between the germline ends. This CDR3 is built from 12 residues. Germline V gene data show CDR1 as SEHNR and CDR2 as FQNEAQ (reference sequence). CDR3 protein: CASSRSAETQYF. CDR3 DNA: TGTGCCAGCAGCCGTAGTGCAGAGACCCAGTACTTC.

The chain employs TRBV2 and TRBJ2-6; D gene uncertain. V dropped 8 bases and J dropped 2 bases, with 7 bases sitting between them. Looked up from germline, CDR1 is SNHLY and CDR2 is FYNNEI. The CDR3 has 13 residues. CDR3 loop: CASYTPGANVLTF. The CDR3 nucleotides read TGTGCCAGCTATACACCTGGGGCCAACGTCCTGACTTTC. The whole variable domain, filled in from reference TRBV2 and TRBJ2-6, reads EPEVTQTPSHQVTQMGQEVILRCVPISNHLYFYWYRQILGQKVEFLVSFYNNEISEKSEIFDDQFSVERPDGSNFTLKIRSTKLEDSAMYFCASYTPGANVLTFGAGSRLTVL.

This chain uses TRBV30 with TRBJ2-1; TRBD2 matches at 14 bases. CDR3 length: 17 amino acids. Germline V gene lookup returns CDR1 GTSNPN and CDR2 SVGIG (reference sequence). Unmatched junction bases numbered 7, after V lost 0 bases and J lost 6 bases. CDR3 DNA sequence: TGTGCCTGGAGTGTAGGGGGACTAGCGGGAGTTGGCAATGAGCAGTTCTTC. Translating it yields CAWSVGGLAGVGNEQFF.

V usage is TRBV15 and J usage is TRBJ2-3; D possibly corresponds to TRBD2 (6 bases). CDR1 is LNHNV, CDR2 YYDKDF, per germline (reference sequence). The length of the CDR3 is 14 residues. The V and J ends lost 3 bases and 3 bases respectively, with 10 bases between them. CDR3 in amino acids: CATSREGTTDTQYF. DNA for the CDR3: TGTGCCACCAGCAGGGAGGGGACTACAGATACGCAGTATTTT.

Only one count was recorded for this clone. This chain uses TRBV5-6 with TRBJ2-7, with D possibly matching TRBD2 (5 bases). Germline assignment: CDR1 SGHDT and CDR2 YYEEEE. V gave up 1 base and J gave up 0 bases, with 14 bases separating them. The CDR3 contains 16 residues. CDR3 sequence reads: CASSLRGQPSSYEQYF. DNA for the CDR3: TGTGCCAGCAGCTTGAGAGGGCAGCCTAGCTCCTACGAGCAGTACTTC.